These T cell receptor beta chains were read from a single sample in a study of shared clonotypes between healthy human individuals. Some clones are missing from TCRdb's copy, which holds only in-frame ones; the method was immunoSEQ multiplex PCR. The sample lists roughly 2,500,000 clones, 93% occurring once. Sequencing was performed on naive CD4+ T cells from PBMCs. These receptors came from a man between 18 and 35 years old in good health. Some clones in this sample may be carry-over from other donors' samples. CDR3s include the opening cysteine and the closing phenylalanine or tryptophan. Each record gives: clone size, V gene, J gene, D gene, CDR3 protein, CDR3 DNA. D genes are given only for firm matches. Clone size is shown for a subset of rows, as once, few, many or a class of expanded clone.

-	TRBV7-9	TRBJ2-2	TRBD2	CASSPPLARNTGELFF	TGTGCCAGCAGCCCCCCACTAGCGAGAAACACCGGGGAGCTGTTTTTT
-	TRBV4-1	TRBJ1-4	TRBD1	CASSQDRTGGNEKLFF	TGCGCCAGCAGCCAAGACCGGACAGGGGGCAATGAAAAACTGTTTTTT
-	TRBV18	TRBJ2-1	-	CASSPSRDMGEQFF	TGTGCCAGCTCACCCTCCCGGGACATGGGTGAGCAGTTCTTC
-	TRBV19	TRBJ1-5	-	CASSMSPVSNQPQHF	TGTGCCAGTAGTATGTCGCCAGTTAGCAATCAGCCCCAGCATTTT
once	TRBV9	TRBJ2-3	TRBD2	CASSVAASGMIHSSTDTQYF	TGTGCCAGCAGCGTAGCGGCTAGCGGAATGATCCATTCTAGCACAGATACGCAGTATTTT
-	TRBV2	TRBJ1-4	-	CASSALAGYEEKLFF	TGTGCCAGCAGCGCGCTGGCAGGGTATGAGGAAAAACTGTTTTTT
-	TRBV4-3	TRBJ1-1	-	CASSQGGRVTEAFF	TGCGCCAGCAGCCAAGGGGGGAGGGTTACTGAAGCTTTCTTT
-	TRBV6-5	TRBJ1-4	-	CASSYRGDEKLFF	TGTGCCAGCAGTTACCGGGGAGACGAAAAACTGTTTTTT
-	TRBV28	TRBJ2-7	-	CASSLVPRNAYEQYF	TGTGCCAGCAGTTTGGTCCCCAGGAACGCCTACGAGCAGTACTTC
once	TRBV5-5	TRBJ1-5	-	CASSFTDASSQHF	TGTGCCAGCAGCTTCACGGATGCGTCTTCCCAGCATTTT
-	TRBV4-2	TRBJ1-2	TRBD1	CASSLTPDPGQGSYGYTF	TGTGCCAGCAGCCTCACGCCGGATCCGGGACAGGGATCCTATGGCTACACCTTC
-	TRBV15	TRBJ2-1	TRBD2	CATSRGSVRTSGDNEQFF	TGTGCCACCAGCAGAGGATCCGTGAGGACTAGCGGAGACAATGAGCAGTTCTTC
-	TRBV19	TRBJ1-2	-	CASTNINRATNYGYTF	TGTGCCAGTACCAACATAAACAGGGCGACTAACTATGGCTACACCTTC
-	TRBV7-9	TRBJ2-1	-	CASSLANHREQFF	TGTGCCAGCAGCTTAGCCAACCACCGTGAGCAGTTCTTC
few	TRBV13	TRBJ1-1	-	CASSFRRNTEAFF	TGTGCCAGCAGCTTCCGAAGGAACACTGAAGCTTTCTTT
once	TRBV5-1	TRBJ2-6	TRBD2	CASSLVISGRSGANVLTF	TGCGCCAGCAGCTTGGTTATTAGCGGGAGGAGTGGGGCCAACGTCCTGACTTTC
-	TRBV7-3	TRBJ2-1	-	CASSLLDAELYNEQFF	TGTGCCAGCAGCCTACTGGACGCGGAATTGTACAATGAGCAGTTCTTC
-	TRBV14	TRBJ2-3	-	CASSQVRGLGPGTQYF	TGTGCCAGCAGCCAAGTGAGGGGCCTAGGGCCGGGTACGCAGTATTTT
-	TRBV5-4	TRBJ1-2	-	CASSVDRNYGYTF	TGTGCCAGCAGCGTTGACAGAAACTATGGCTACACCTTC
-	TRBV6-1	TRBJ2-1	TRBD2	CASSGFSGRAVGEQFF	TGTGCCAGCAGTGGGTTTAGCGGGAGGGCCGTGGGTGAGCAGTTCTTC
once	TRBV19	TRBJ2-7	-	CASSREVSYEQYF	TGTGCCAGTAGTAGAGAGGTGTCCTACGAGCAGTACTTC
-	TRBV7-9	TRBJ2-7	TRBD1	CASSLWGTGDYEQYF	TGTGCCAGCAGCCTGTGGGGGACAGGGGACTACGAGCAGTACTTC
-	TRBV30	TRBJ1-4	-	CAWRFAEKLFF	TGTGCCTGGAGGTTCGCGGAAAAACTGTTTTTT
-	TRBV28	TRBJ2-4	-	CASSLGGSKNIQYF	TGTGCCAGCAGTTTAGGGGGGTCCAAAAACATTCAGTACTTC
-	TRBV7-8	TRBJ1-4	-	CASSLRGGPNEKLFF	TGTGCCAGCAGCTTACGCGGCGGACCGAATGAAAAACTGTTTTTT
once	TRBV14	TRBJ2-7	TRBD1	CASSHGQGRRLYF	TGTGCCAGCAGCCATGGACAGGGGAGGAGGCTGTACTTC
-	TRBV6-1	TRBJ2-5	-	CASSPRAETQYF	TGTGCCAGCAGCCCCAGGGCGGAGACCCAGTACTTC
once	TRBV29-1	TRBJ2-5	-	CSVLGAETQYF	TGCAGCGTTCTTGGCGCGGAGACCCAGTACTTC
-	TRBV27	TRBJ2-1	-	CASSRATGRQYNEQFF	TGTGCCAGCAGTCGTGCGACAGGGAGGCAGTACAATGAGCAGTTCTTC
-	TRBV11-2	TRBJ2-7	TRBD2	CASSPGVSGVSYEQYF	TGTGCCAGCAGCCCAGGGGTTAGCGGGGTGTCCTACGAGCAGTACTTC
-	TRBV6-1	TRBJ2-1	TRBD2	CASSELAGSSYNEQFF	TGTGCCAGCAGTGAACTAGCGGGGAGCTCCTACAATGAGCAGTTCTTC
-	TRBV5-1	TRBJ2-1	TRBD2	CASSLVAGTYNEQFF	TGCGCCAGCAGCTTGGTAGCGGGAACGTACAATGAGCAGTTCTTC
-	TRBV28	TRBJ2-5	-	CASSFSGTLQETQYF	TGTGCCAGCAGTTTCTCCGGGACCCTTCAAGAGACCCAGTACTTC
-	TRBV19	TRBJ2-7	-	CASSTWTGEQYF	TGTGCCAGTAGTACCTGGACGGGAGAGCAGTACTTC
-	TRBV7-3	TRBJ2-7	-	CASSQEGFTSSYEQYF	TGCGCCAGCAGCCAAGAGGGTTTTACTAGTTCCTACGAGCAGTACTTC
-	TRBV7-9	TRBJ1-1	-	CASSLTGTGPFKNTEAFF	TGTGCCAGCAGCTTAACCGGAACAGGGCCCTTTAAGAACACTGAAGCTTTCTTT
few	TRBV2	TRBJ2-7	TRBD1	CASGGPQGDPYEQYF	TGTGCCAGCGGGGGCCCACAGGGGGATCCCTACGAGCAGTACTTC
-	TRBV28	TRBJ2-7	-	CASNLYHSAYEQYF	TGTGCCAGCAATTTATACCATTCTGCTTACGAGCAGTACTTC
once	TRBV9	TRBJ2-5	-	CASSARGGGMQETQYF	TGTGCCAGCAGCGCGAGAGGTGGGGGCATGCAAGAGACCCAGTACTTC
-	TRBV28	TRBJ1-1	-	CASSLEGSHTEAFF	TGTGCCAGCAGCTTAGAAGGGTCTCACACTGAAGCTTTCTTT
once	TRBV6-5	TRBJ1-1	-	CASSPAGFGNTEAFF	TGTGCCAGCAGCCCCGCGGGTTTTGGGAACACTGAAGCTTTCTTT
-	TRBV19	TRBJ2-7	-	CASSIGGRDVNEQYF	TGTGCCAGTAGTATAGGCGGCAGGGATGTAAACGAGCAGTACTTC
once	TRBV28	TRBJ1-1	-	CASGRGRIDDTEAFF	TGTGCCAGCGGCCGGGGGCGGATCGATGACACTGAAGCTTTCTTT
-	TRBV10-3	TRBJ1-6	-	CAISERGSYNSPLHF	TGTGCCATCAGTGAGAGGGGCTCCTATAATTCACCCCTCCACTTT
-	TRBV28	TRBJ2-7	-	CASSFDRSGEQYF	TGTGCCAGCAGTTTCGACAGGTCCGGCGAGCAGTACTTC
once	TRBV7-2	TRBJ1-3	-	CASSLRTRASGNTIYF	TGTGCCAGCAGCCTACGGACCCGAGCATCTGGAAACACCATATATTTT
-	TRBV5-4	TRBJ2-2	-	CASSIQKPGELFF	TGTGCCAGCAGCATACAGAAACCCGGGGAGCTGTTTTTT
-	TRBV21-1	TRBJ2-1	-	CASSKENGLGNNEQFF	TGTGCCAGCAGCAAAGAGAACGGCCTTGGAAACAATGAGCAGTTCTTC
once	TRBV28	TRBJ1-4	TRBD1	CASRDLTGTGDEKLFF	TGTGCCAGCCGGGACCTCACCGGGACAGGGGATGAAAAACTGTTTTTT
-	TRBV2	TRBJ1-2	-	CASSVRDYGYTF	TGTGCCAGCAGTGTCCGGGACTATGGCTACACCTTC